The 21 T cell receptor beta chains below come from one sample, sequenced in a study of T cell responses to AZD1222 COVID-19 vaccine. The repertoire was sequenced with immunoSEQ multiplex PCR; TCRdb's copy has only in-frame clones and lacks some. The repertoire has roughly 150,000 clones, roughly 92% of them found once; the top ten carry around 1.3%. The sample in question was peripheral blood, obtained on day 0 of AZD1222 vaccination. Every receptor here comes from an adult in good health.

The chain recombines TRBV5-1 with TRBJ2-6; D is possibly TRBD1 (6 bases). Germline V lookup: CDR1 SGHRS, CDR2 YFSETQ. The ends were cut back, 4 bases at V and 1 base at J, with 9 bases in the middle. The length of the CDR3 is 15 residues. The CDR3: CASSGGQSGANVLTF. The CDR3 DNA reads as TGCGCCAGCAGCGGAGGACAGTCTGGGGCCAACGTCCTGACTTTC.

The gene calls are TRBV6-5 and TRBJ2-1; 11 bases match TRBD2. Losses at the gene ends were 6 bases for V and 6 bases for J; bases not matched to a gene: 4. Germline V gives CDR1 MNHEY, CDR2 SVGAGI. The CDR3 covers 14 residues. The CDR3: CASRRLAGSNEQFF. DNA for the CDR3: TGTGCCAGCAGGCGACTAGCGGGGTCCAATGAGCAGTTCTTC.

This chain uses TRBV10-3 with TRBJ2-1; D uncertain. Trimming cost V 6 bases and J 4 bases, with 13 bases left between them. The CDR3 length is 14 residues. From germline, CDR1 is ENHRY and CDR2 SYGVKD. The CDR3 is CAISFQDRYNEQFF. The CDR3 coding sequence is TGTGCCATCAGCTTTCAGGACCGGTACAATGAGCAGTTCTTC.

The genes are TRBV12-3 or TRBV12-4 and TRBJ1-6, with D unclear. This CDR3 has 12 amino acids. Trimming shortened V by 3 bases and J by 11 bases, and 8 bases separated the two germline ends. CDR3 sequence reads: CASSFLRTPLHF. CDR3 sequence (DNA): TGTGCCAGCAGTTTTTTACGGACACCCCTCCACTTT.

V and J are TRBV6-2 or TRBV6-3 and TRBJ2-7; TRBD1 agrees at 9 bases. Germline-derived CDR1 and CDR2 are MNHEY and SVGEGT. V trimming: 5 bases; J trimming: 3 bases; junction bases outside the gene matches: 2. This CDR3 spans 13 amino acids. The CDR3: CASSGTGIYEQYF. The CDR3 DNA reads as TGTGCCAGCAGTGGGACAGGGATCTACGAGCAGTACTTC.

V gene TRBV15 combines with J gene TRBJ1-5, with TRBD1 identical over 11 bases. Germline loops: CDR1 LNHNV, CDR2 YYDKDF (reference sequence). This CDR3 has 15 amino acids. Trimming removed 3 bases from V and 9 bases from J; junction bases left unmatched: 7. The CDR3 DNA reads as TGTGCCACCAGCAGTGGGACAGGGGGGTTGGCGCCCCAGCATTTT. As protein: CATSSGTGGLAPQHF.

The chain couples TRBV19 to TRBJ1-5, with D unresolved. The CDR3 length is 12 residues. Trimming stripped 3 bases from V and 3 bases from J, with 3 bases between. Germline V gives CDR1 LNHDA, CDR2 SQIVND (reference sequence). The CDR3 DNA is TGTGCCAGTAGTATTTACAATCAGCCCCAGCATTTT. It is translated as CASSIYNQPQHF. The full variable domain, its missing parts supplied by reference TRBV19 and TRBJ1-5, is DGGITQSPKYLFRKEGQNVTLSCEQNLNHDAMYWYRQDPGQGLRLIYYSQIVNDFQKGDIAEGYSVSREKKESFPLTVTSAQKNPTAFYLCASSIYNQPQHFGDGTRLSIL.

This clone was counted a few times. The chain carries TRBV4-3 and TRBJ2-1, with a weak D call TRBD2 (5 bases). The CDR3 totals 15 residues. The ends were cut back, 5 bases at V and 2 bases at J, with 13 bases in the middle. Germline V gives CDR1 LGHNA, CDR2 YSLEER. The CDR3: CASSEQRVPYNEQFF. CDR3 nucleotides: TGCGCCAGCAGCGAACAGAGGGTCCCCTACAATGAGCAGTTCTTC.

The rearrangement uses TRBV30 and TRBJ1-2, with TRBD1 matching over 8 bases. The junction had 5 bases not matched to a gene; V was cut back by 2 bases and J by 3 bases. CDR3 length: 14 amino acids. Germline V gene lookup returns CDR1 GTSNPN and CDR2 SVGIG (reference sequence). CDR3 residues: CAWSPLQGDYGYTF. The CDR3 nucleotides are TGTGCCTGGAGTCCCCTACAGGGGGACTATGGCTACACCTTC.

The gene calls are TRBV6-1 and TRBJ1-1, with D unresolved. Per the germline V gene, CDR1 is MNHNS and CDR2 is SASEGT. Trimming removed 2 bases from V and 7 bases from J, with 17 bases in between. CDR3 length: 15 residues. CDR3 amino acids: CASSEYWKKIHEAFF. CDR3 nucleotides: TGTGCCAGCAGTGAATATTGGAAGAAGATCCATGAAGCTTTCTTT.

The J gene is TRBJ2-7, the V gene TRBV7-2; 7 bases line up with TRBD1. The CDR3 is made up of 17 amino acids. The germline V gene has CDR1 SGHTA and CDR2 FQGNSA. V lost 1 base and J lost 3; bases outside the gene matches: 12. In DNA form, the CDR3 reads TGTGCCAGCAGCTTAGTGTTTCCGGGACAGACCAACTACGAGCAGTACTTC. It specifies CASSLVFPGQTNYEQYF.

The chain links TRBV28 to TRBJ2-3; D gene unclear. This CDR3 is 14 amino acids long. Germline CDR1 MDHEN, CDR2 SYDVKM. V lost 5 bases and J lost 4, with 13 bases in between. The DNA of the CDR3 is TGTGCCAGCAGTACCCCTACACGGGCAGATACGCAGTATTTT. Encoded protein: CASSTPTRADTQYF.

The chain joins TRBV11-2 to TRBJ1-4; D unclear. The CDR3 is 16 amino acids. Germline V gene data show CDR1 as SGHAT and CDR2 as FQNNGV. V shed 1 base and J shed 4 bases, with 13 bases lying between them. This CDR3 reads CASSLGSFGYNEKLFF. CDR3 DNA sequence: TGTGCCAGCAGCTTAGGGAGCTTCGGCTATAATGAAAAACTGTTTTTT.

The V gene is TRBV30, the J gene TRBJ1-1; D may be TRBD1 (5 bases). The germline V and J ends were trimmed by 4 bases and 1 base, with 7 bases remaining between them. The length of the CDR3 is 12 residues. CDR1 is GTSNPN, CDR2 SVGIG, per germline (reference sequence). CDR3 sequence reads: CAWTDRNTEAFF. In nucleotides, the CDR3 is TGTGCCTGGACCGACAGGAACACTGAAGCTTTCTTT.

Details on this clone: Other DNA sequences within the sample encode an identical CDR3. The chain carries TRBV30 and TRBJ2-7; D is perhaps TRBD1 or TRBD2 (5 bases each). The V and J ends lost 2 bases and 2 bases respectively, with 13 bases between them. Germline V CDR1 and CDR2: GTSNPN, SVGIG (reference sequence). The CDR3 sequence is 14 residues long. The chain's CDR3 is CAWSSRDGTYEQYF. The DNA of the CDR3 is TGTGCCTGGAGTAGCAGGGACGGTACCTACGAGCAGTACTTC. Complete variable domain (other parts from reference TRBV30 and TRBJ2-7): SQTIHQWPATLVQPVGSPLSLECTVEGTSNPNLYWYRQAAGRGLQLLFYSVGIGQISSEVPQNLSASRPQDRQFILSSKKLLLSDSGFYLCAWSSRDGTYEQYFGPGTRLTVT.

The chain employs TRBV7-9 and TRBJ2-7; the D gene is possibly TRBD1 (6 bases). Germline V lookup: CDR1 SEHNR, CDR2 FQNEAQ (reference sequence). The germline V and J ends were trimmed by 3 bases and 2 bases, with 8 bases remaining between them. The CDR3 runs to 13 residues. CDR3 protein: CASSFRTAYEQYF. The CDR3 DNA is TGTGCCAGCAGCTTCCGGACAGCCTACGAGCAGTACTTC.

With respect to this clone: This specimen includes other DNA sequences encoding the same CDR3. The V call is TRBV12-5, the J call TRBJ1-1, with TRBD1 as a possible D gene (6 bases). V shed 8 bases and J shed 6 bases, with 19 bases lying between them. There are 14 residues in the CDR3. Germline CDR1 LGHNT, CDR2 FRNRAP. In nucleotides, the CDR3 is TGTGCTAGTTCGGCTGGCAGGGGAAAGGCTGAAGCTTTCTTT. Protein product: CASSAGRGKAEAFF.

In this sample, this clone turned up a few times. V and J are TRBV28 and TRBJ2-7, with 9 nucleotides matching TRBD1. The ends lost 4 bases at V and 3 bases at J; junction bases unmatched: 4. This CDR3 region has 14 residues. Germline assignment: CDR1 MDHEN and CDR2 SYDVKM. The chain's CDR3 is CASSSRDRDYEQYF. The CDR3 nucleotides are TGTGCCAGCAGTTCCCGGGACAGGGACTACGAGCAGTACTTC.

The chain joins TRBV11-2 to TRBJ2-7, with 10 nucleotides matching TRBD2. V gave up 7 bases and J gave up 3 bases; unmatched junction bases: 3. Germline CDR1 reads SGHAT; CDR2 reads FQNNGV. The CDR3 is made up of 13 amino acids. The chain's CDR3 is CASMASGGYEQYF. DNA for the CDR3: TGTGCCAGCATGGCTAGCGGGGGCTACGAGCAGTACTTC.

This clone is a singleton in its sample. The chain uses TRBV11-2 and TRBJ2-6; D tentatively fits TRBD1 or TRBD2 (5 bases each). Germline CDR1 is SGHAT and CDR2 is FQNNGV. This CDR3 is 17 amino acids long. Trimming took 2 bases from V and 2 from J, leaving 13 bases between them. The CDR3 loop is CASSLIEGSAGANVLTF. CDR3 DNA: TGTGCCAGCAGCTTAATAGAGGGGTCGGCTGGGGCCAACGTCCTGACTTTC.

The V call is TRBV7-9, the J call TRBJ1-1; 9 bases are shared with TRBD1. CDR1 is SEHNR and CDR2 is FQNEAQ in the germline V gene (reference sequence). J was trimmed by 7 bases and V by 5 bases; bases with no gene match: 2. This CDR3 spans 12 amino acids. The CDR3 is CASSPTGGEAFF. In DNA, the CDR3 is TGTGCCAGCAGCCCGACAGGGGGTGAAGCTTTCTTT.